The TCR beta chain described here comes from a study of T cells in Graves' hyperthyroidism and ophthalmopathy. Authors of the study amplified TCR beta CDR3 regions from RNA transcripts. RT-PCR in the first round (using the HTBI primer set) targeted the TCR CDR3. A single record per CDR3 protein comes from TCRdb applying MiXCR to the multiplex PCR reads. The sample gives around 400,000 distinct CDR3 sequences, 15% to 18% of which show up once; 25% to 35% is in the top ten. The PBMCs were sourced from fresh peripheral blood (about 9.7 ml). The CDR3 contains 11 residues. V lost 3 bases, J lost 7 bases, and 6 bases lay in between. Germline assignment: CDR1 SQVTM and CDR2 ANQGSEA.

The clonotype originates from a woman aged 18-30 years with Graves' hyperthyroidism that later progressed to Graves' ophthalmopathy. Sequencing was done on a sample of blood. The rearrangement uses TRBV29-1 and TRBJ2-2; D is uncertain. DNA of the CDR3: TGCAGCGTTGATATTATCGGGGAGCTGTTTTTT. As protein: CSVDIIGELFF.